The 19 T cell receptor beta chains below all came from one sample that was sequenced in a study of blood T cell repertoires in COVID-19. Assay: immunoSEQ multiplex PCR; the TCRdb copy retains only in-frame clones and omits some. The sample contains about 180,000 clones, 75% to 90% of which appear only once. Sequencing used peripheral blood. These receptors were obtained from a human donor with active or convalescent COVID-19. The donor label of this sample is uncertain.

The chain employs TRBV10-3 and TRBJ2-7; TRBD2 matches at 12 bases. J was trimmed by 4 bases and V by 5 bases; bases with no gene match: 3. Germline assignment: CDR1 ENHRY and CDR2 SYGVKD. This CDR3 contains 14 residues. CDR3 region: CAISITSGGYEQYF. CDR3 coding DNA: TGTGCCATCAGTATTACTAGCGGGGGGTACGAGCAGTACTTC.

V usage is TRBV10-3 and J usage is TRBJ1-5; possibly TRBD1 for D (5 bases). Germline V gene lookup returns CDR1 ENHRY and CDR2 SYGVKD. The CDR3 has 15 residues. V gave up 0 bases and J gave up 6 bases, with 12 bases separating them. In nucleotides, the CDR3 is TGTGCCATCAGTGAGTCAGGACAATTTGGTCAGCCCCAGCATTTT. Translating it yields CAISESGQFGQPQHF.

The genes are TRBV4-3 and TRBJ2-1; D remains unclear. Germline CDR1 LGHNA, CDR2 YSLEER. The CDR3 length is 16 residues. Between the trimmed V and J ends, which lost 0 bases and 6 bases, there was a span of 15 bases. The CDR3 sequence: CASSQDHKNRPNEQFF. The CDR3 DNA reads as TGCGCCAGCAGCCAAGATCATAAGAACAGACCCAATGAGCAGTTCTTC.

This chain joins TRBV10-3 and TRBJ2-3; 10 bases line up with TRBD2. There are 16 residues in the CDR3. Germline-derived CDR1 and CDR2 are ENHRY and SYGVKD. V was pared by 0 bases and J by 5 bases, with 5 bases of the junction left unmatched. Written as DNA, the CDR3 is TGTGCCATCAGTGAGTCCCCCAGCGGGGGGGTAGATACGCAGTATTTT. This translates into CAISESPSGGVDTQYF.

The CDR3 loop is CASSQARLAGGRYNEQFF. The CDR3, as DNA: TGTGCCAGCAGCCAAGCTAGACTAGCGGGGGGGCGATACAATGAGCAGTTCTTC. The V and J genes are TRBV3-1 (or the pseudogene TRBV3-2) and TRBJ2-1; 14 bases match TRBD2. J was trimmed by 4 bases and V by 1 base; bases with no gene match: 6. The CDR3 totals 18 residues. Germline CDR1 LGHDT, CDR2 YNNKEL (reference sequence).

This clone was observed a single time. The J gene is TRBJ1-5, the V gene TRBV6-2 or TRBV6-3, with TRBD1 as a possible D gene (6 bases). Germline-derived CDR1 and CDR2 are MNHEY and SVGEGT. The CDR3 length is 14 residues. Trimming took 4 bases from V and 7 from J, leaving 14 bases between them. CDR3 residues: CASSFQGPYQPQHF. DNA of the CDR3: TGTGCCAGCAGTTTTCAGGGGCCCTACCAGCCCCAGCATTTT.

The CDR3 reads CSASNPTSSASSYNEQFF. For the CDR3, the DNA is TGCAGTGCTAGTAATCCGACCTCTAGCGCCAGCTCCTACAATGAGCAGTTCTTC. V usage is TRBV20-1 and J usage is TRBJ2-1, with a weak D call TRBD2 (6 bases). Germline V lookup: CDR1 DFQATT, CDR2 SNEGSKA (reference sequence). V was trimmed by 3 bases and J by 0 bases, leaving 21 bases between them. The CDR3 consists of 18 residues.

The chain employs TRBV12-5 and TRBJ1-2; tentative D call: TRBD1 (5 bases). Trimming took 7 bases from V and 5 from J, leaving 14 bases between them. CDR1 is LGHNT and CDR2 is FRNRAP in the germline V gene. The CDR3 covers 13 residues. For the CDR3, the DNA is TGTGCTAGTGCCCGCACAGGTGATTATGGCTACACCTTC. Its translation: CASARTGDYGYTF.

The CDR3: CASSDRYNEQFF. Written as DNA, the CDR3 is TGCGCCAGCAGTGATCGGTACAATGAGCAGTTCTTC. This chain connects TRBV4-1 to TRBJ2-1; no reliable D call. Germline V lookup: CDR1 MGHRA, CDR2 YSYEKL. The CDR3 is 12 amino acids. The V end was cut by 6 bases, the J end by 4 bases, with 7 bases between.

This clone was recorded once. The CDR3 region is CACFPGQVSGRGGNEQFF. CDR3 bases: TGTGCCTGCTTTCCGGGACAGGTCAGCGGGAGGGGTGGAAATGAGCAGTTCTTC. V and J are TRBV30 and TRBJ2-1; TRBD2 aligns across 10 bases. CDR1 and CDR2 from the germline V gene are GTSNPN and SVGIG (reference sequence). CDR3 length equals 18 residues. The trim removed 6 bases at V and 7 bases at J, leaving 21 bases unmatched.

In this sample, this clone turned up a few times. The chain recombines TRBV2 with TRBJ1-2; D might be TRBD1 (6 bases). V lost 6 bases to trimming and J lost 7 bases, with 21 bases between them. Germline V gene sequence: CDR1 SNHLY, CDR2 FYNNEI. This CDR3 spans 15 amino acids. CDR3 protein: CASRRTESASSGYTF. The CDR3 DNA sequence: TGTGCCAGCAGAAGGACAGAGAGCGCTTCTAGTGGCTACACCTTC.

This clone came up many times. The germline gene is not matched at one end of the junction; a read error may be the cause. The gene calls are TRBV6-4 and TRBJ1-4; D may be TRBD1 (6 bases). This CDR3 comprises 14 residues. Germline V lookup: CDR1 MRHNA, CDR2 SNTAGT. The CDR3 bases are TGTGCCAGCACTGAGAACAGGGCGCGAGGAAAAACTGTTTTT. It is translated as CASTENRARGKTVF.

The chain joins TRBV12-3 or TRBV12-4 to TRBJ1-5; D remains unclear. The CDR3 runs 13 residues. V lost 1 base, J lost 5 bases, and 6 bases lay in between. This chain's CDR3 is CASSLGQYQPQHF. The CDR3 DNA sequence: TGTGCCAGCAGTTTAGGCCAGTATCAGCCCCAGCATTTT.

The chain links TRBV7-3 to TRBJ2-3; D call uncertain. The CDR3 is 15 amino acids. Looked up from germline, CDR1 is SGHTA and CDR2 is FQGTGA. V was shortened by 2 bases and J by 1 base, with 10 bases between the two germline ends. CDR3 sequence: CASSLSTARTDTQYF. CDR3 in DNA: TGTGCCAGCAGCTTATCAACAGCCCGCACAGATACGCAGTATTTT.

This clone was observed at least ten times. V and J are TRBV4-3 and TRBJ2-5; 9 nucleotides agree with TRBD2. Trimming cost V 1 base and J 4 bases; bases outside gene matches: 7. This CDR3 region has 16 residues. CDR1 and CDR2 (germline): LGHNA, YSLEER. DNA of the CDR3: TGCGCCAGCAGCCAAGGAGGCGGGGGGGCCCGAGAGACCCAGTACTTC. Amino acid sequence: CASSQGGGGARETQYF.

V is TRBV12-3 or TRBV12-4 and J is TRBJ1-3, with no clear D. This CDR3 has 12 residues. V lost 3 bases and J lost 8, with 8 bases in between. The CDR3 reads CASSLTDYTIYF. DNA for the CDR3: TGTGCCAGCAGTTTGACCGACTACACCATATATTTT.

This chain joins TRBV19 and TRBJ1-3; possibly TRBD1 for D (5 bases). V lost 6 bases, J lost 3 bases, and 21 bases lay in between. The CDR3 extends over 17 amino acids. The germline V gene has CDR1 LNHDA and CDR2 SQIVND (reference sequence). CDR3 nucleotide sequence: TGTGCCAGTAGCCCAATCAACAAGGGGAACCTTGGAAACACCATATATTTT. It is translated as CASSPINKGNLGNTIYF.

The V gene is TRBV3-1 (or the pseudogene TRBV3-2), the J gene TRBJ1-3, with D maybe TRBD1 (5 bases). Trimming cost V 5 bases and J 0 bases, with 14 bases left between them. The length of the CDR3 is 16 residues. Germline CDR1 and CDR2: LGHDT and YNNKEL (reference sequence). The CDR3 sequence: CASSGRAPSSGNTIYF. For the CDR3, the DNA is TGTGCCAGCAGCGGCAGGGCCCCCTCCTCTGGAAACACCATATATTTT.

The CDR3 DNA is TGTGCCAGCAGCGGGCCGGGACTAGCGGGAGGGGGGTACTCCTACAATGAGCAGTTCTTC. Protein: CASSGPGLAGGGYSYNEQFF. J is TRBJ2-1 and V is TRBV9, with 16 bases matching TRBD2. With V trimmed by 3 bases and J by 0 bases, 9 bases remained unmatched. Germline V CDR1 and CDR2: SGDLS, YYNGEE. There are 20 residues in the CDR3.